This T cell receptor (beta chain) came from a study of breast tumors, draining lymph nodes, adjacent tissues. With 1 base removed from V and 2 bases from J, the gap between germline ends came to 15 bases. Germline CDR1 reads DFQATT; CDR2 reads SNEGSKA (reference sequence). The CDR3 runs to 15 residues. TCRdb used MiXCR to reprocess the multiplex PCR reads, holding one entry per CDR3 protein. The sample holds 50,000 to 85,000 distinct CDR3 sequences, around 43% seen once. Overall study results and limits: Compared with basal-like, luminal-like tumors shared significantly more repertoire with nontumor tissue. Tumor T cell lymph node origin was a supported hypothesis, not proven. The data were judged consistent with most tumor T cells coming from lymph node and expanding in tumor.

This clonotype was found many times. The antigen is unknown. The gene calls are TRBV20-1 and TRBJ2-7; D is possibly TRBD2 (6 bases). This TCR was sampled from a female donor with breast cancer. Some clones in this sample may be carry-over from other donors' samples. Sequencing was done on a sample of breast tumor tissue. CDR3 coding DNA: TGCAGTGCTAGAGTTGTCCAGCGGGCTACCTACGAGCAGTACTTC. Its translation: CSARVVQRATYEQYF.